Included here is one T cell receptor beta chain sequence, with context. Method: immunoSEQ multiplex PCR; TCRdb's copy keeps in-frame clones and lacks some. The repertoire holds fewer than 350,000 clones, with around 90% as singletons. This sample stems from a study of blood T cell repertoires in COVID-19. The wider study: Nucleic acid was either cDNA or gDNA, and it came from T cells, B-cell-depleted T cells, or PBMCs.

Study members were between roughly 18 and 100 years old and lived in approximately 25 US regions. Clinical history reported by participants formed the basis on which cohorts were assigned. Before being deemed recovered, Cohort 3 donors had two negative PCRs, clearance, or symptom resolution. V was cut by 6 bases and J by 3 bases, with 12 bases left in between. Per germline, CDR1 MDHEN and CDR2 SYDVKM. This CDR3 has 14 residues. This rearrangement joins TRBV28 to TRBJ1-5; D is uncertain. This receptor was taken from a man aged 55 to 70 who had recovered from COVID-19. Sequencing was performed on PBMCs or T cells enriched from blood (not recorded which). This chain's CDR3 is CASSPGGPNQPQHF. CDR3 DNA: TGTGCCAGCAGCCCCGGCGGGCCCAATCAGCCCCAGCATTTT.